This T cell receptor beta chain was captured by sequencing in a study of CD8+ T cells in alopecia areata. The study's findings and limits: With just one nonresponder, it is still uncertain whether baseline CD8+ expansion relates to response.

cDNA reverse transcribed from extracted RNA served as the sequencing template. Sequenced by immunoSEQ multiplex PCR; TCRdb stores in-frame clones only, minus some. The sample shows roughly 190,000 clones, approximately 57% of them seen only once. This sample's treatment: oral pan-JAK inhibitor, 5-10 mg twice daily. Germline CDR1 reads SSHAT; CDR2 reads FNYEAQ (reference sequence). The CDR3 extends over 14 amino acids. The ends lost 5 bases at V and 2 bases at J; junction bases unmatched: 4. To note about this clone: Its specificity is not known.

The TCR comes from a human donor with alopecia areata. The sample here was CD4+ T cells sorted from blood, taken at week 24, from a patient treated with tofacitinib. The chain is built from TRBV7-7 and TRBJ2-7; 9 bases match TRBD1. CDR3 nucleotides: TGTGCCAGCAGCAAGGGACAGGGCGCCTACGAGCAGTACTTC. The encoded protein is CASSKGQGAYEQYF.